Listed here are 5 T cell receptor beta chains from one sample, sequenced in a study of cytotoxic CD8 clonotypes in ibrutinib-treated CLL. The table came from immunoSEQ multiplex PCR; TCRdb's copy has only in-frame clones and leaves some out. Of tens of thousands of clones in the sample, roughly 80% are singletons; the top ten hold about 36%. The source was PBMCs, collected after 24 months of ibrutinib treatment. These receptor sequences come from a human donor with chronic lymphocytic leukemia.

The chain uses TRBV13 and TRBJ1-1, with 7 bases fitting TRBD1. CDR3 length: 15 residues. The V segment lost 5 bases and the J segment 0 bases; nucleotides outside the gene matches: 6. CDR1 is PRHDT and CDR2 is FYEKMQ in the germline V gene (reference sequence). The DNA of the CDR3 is TGTGCCAGCAGCCCTTGGGACAGAGTGAACACTGAAGCTTTCTTT. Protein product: CASSPWDRVNTEAFF.

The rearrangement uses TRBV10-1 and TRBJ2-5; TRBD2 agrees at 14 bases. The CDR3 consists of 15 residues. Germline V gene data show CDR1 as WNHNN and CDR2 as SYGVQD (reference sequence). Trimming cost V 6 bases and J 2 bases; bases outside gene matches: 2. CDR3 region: CASRTSGRVQETQYF. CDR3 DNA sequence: TGCGCCAGCAGGACTAGCGGGAGGGTGCAAGAGACCCAGTACTTC.

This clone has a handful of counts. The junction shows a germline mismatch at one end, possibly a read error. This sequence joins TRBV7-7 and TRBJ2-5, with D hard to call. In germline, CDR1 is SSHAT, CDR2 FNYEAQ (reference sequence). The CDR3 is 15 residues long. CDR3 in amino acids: CASSLLSSLQETQYF. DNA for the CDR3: TGTGCTAGCAGCTTACTTTCCAGTTTACAAGAGACCCAGTACTTC.

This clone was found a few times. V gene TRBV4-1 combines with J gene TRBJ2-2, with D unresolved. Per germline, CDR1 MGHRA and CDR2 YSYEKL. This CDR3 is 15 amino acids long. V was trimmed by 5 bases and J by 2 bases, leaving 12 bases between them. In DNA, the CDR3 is TGCGCCAGCAGCAAAAGTCTTACCAACACCGGGGAGCTGTTTTTT. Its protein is CASSKSLTNTGELFF.

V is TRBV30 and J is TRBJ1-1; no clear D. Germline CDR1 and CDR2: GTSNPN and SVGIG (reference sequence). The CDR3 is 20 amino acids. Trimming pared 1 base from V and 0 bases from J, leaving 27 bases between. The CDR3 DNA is TGTGCCTGGAGTGGTCCTCTTTCCCAGGTGTGGGGATATGTGAACACTGAAGCTTTCTTT. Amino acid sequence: CAWSGPLSQVWGYVNTEAFF.